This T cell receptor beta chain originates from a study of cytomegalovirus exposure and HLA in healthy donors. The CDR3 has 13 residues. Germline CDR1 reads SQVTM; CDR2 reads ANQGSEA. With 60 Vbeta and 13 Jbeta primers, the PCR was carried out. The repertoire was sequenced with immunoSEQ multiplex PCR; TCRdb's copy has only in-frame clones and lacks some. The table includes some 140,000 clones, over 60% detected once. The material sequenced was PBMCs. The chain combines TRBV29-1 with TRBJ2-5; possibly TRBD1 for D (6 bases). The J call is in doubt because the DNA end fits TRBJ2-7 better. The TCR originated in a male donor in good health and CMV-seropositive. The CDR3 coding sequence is TGCAGCGTTGGGCAACAGGGCCCCTACGAGCAGTACTTC. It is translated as CSVGQQGPYEQYF.